This T cell receptor (beta chain) was profiled in a study of blood T cell repertoires in COVID-19. Study-level background: COVID-19 samples, acute and convalescent, were from the United States, Italy and Spain. Nucleic acid was either cDNA or gDNA, and it came from T cells, B-cell-depleted T cells, or PBMCs.

Seattle patients were enrolled while actively infected and followed longitudinally. This CDR3 is built from 19 residues. The V and J ends lost 1 base and 0 bases respectively, with 19 bases between them. Looked up from germline, CDR1 is LGHNA and CDR2 is YSLEER. Sequenced by immunoSEQ multiplex PCR; TCRdb stores in-frame clones only, minus some. Of hundreds of thousands of clones in the sample, 70% to 90% are singletons; the top ten hold roughly 6.6%. The sequenced material came from peripheral blood. This chain uses TRBV4-3 with TRBJ2-1; D remains ambiguous. The receptor was isolated from a woman in her fifties or sixties with COVID-19, enrolled during active disease. The CDR3: CASSQVSPLFLSSYNEQFF. CDR3 in DNA: TGCGCCAGCAGCCAAGTATCCCCCCTTTTTCTGAGCTCCTACAATGAGCAGTTCTTC.